This TCR beta chain was recovered during a study of beta chain features in type 1 diabetes. Since all of the isolated RNA was reverse transcribed, expressed TCRB transcripts were what got sequenced. The repertoire was sequenced with immunoSEQ multiplex PCR; TCRdb's copy has only in-frame clones and lacks some. The sample carries fewer than 350,000 clones, under 8.5% recorded once. Per germline, CDR1 SGDLS and CDR2 YYNGEE. This CDR3 is built from 13 residues. Trimming left V 0 bases short and J 9 bases short, with 10 bases between. Whole-study results and caveats: Patients' naive, central memory and Treg TCRB repertoires seemed closer to one another than those of healthy donors. Cells carrying high TCR expression could end up over-represented when cDNA is sequenced. Junctions at VDJ sites from type 1 diabetes patients had fewer insertions and more deletions.

Of note for this clone: Its target is not known.

Sorting that relied on CD45RO/CCR7/CD25/CD127/CD95/CD27 yielded CD4+ naive, central memory, regulatory and stem cell-like memory cells. The chain recombines TRBV9 with TRBJ1-5; D perhaps matches TRBD1 (6 bases). The sequenced sample consisted of central memory CD4+ T cells from blood. This receptor was obtained from a woman aged 18-30 years in good health. DNA for the CDR3: TGTGCCAGCAGCGTAGGAAACAGGGCGCCCCAGCATTTT. It specifies CASSVGNRAPQHF.